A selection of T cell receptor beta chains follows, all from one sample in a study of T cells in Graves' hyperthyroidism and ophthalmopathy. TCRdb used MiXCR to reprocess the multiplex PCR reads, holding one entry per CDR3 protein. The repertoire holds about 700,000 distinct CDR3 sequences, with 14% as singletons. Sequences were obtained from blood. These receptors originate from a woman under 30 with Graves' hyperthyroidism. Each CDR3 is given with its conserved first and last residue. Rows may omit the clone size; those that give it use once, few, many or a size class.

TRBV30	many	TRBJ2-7	CAWSELPYSYEQYF
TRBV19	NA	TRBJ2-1	CASSKIPKTSGLSYNEQFF
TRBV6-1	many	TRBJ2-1	CASSEPGTAANEQFF
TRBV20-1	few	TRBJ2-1	CSARVQGGEQFF
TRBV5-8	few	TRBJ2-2	CASSPGLAGVELFF
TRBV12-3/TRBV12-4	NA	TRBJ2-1	CASSSPGLVTHNEQFF
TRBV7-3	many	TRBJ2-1	CASSLGPSGAHNEQFF
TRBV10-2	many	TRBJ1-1	CASSDVTAMNTEAFF
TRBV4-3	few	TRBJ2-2	CASSQQPPFYDPGELFF
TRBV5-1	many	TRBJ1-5	CASSLVGEGQPQHF
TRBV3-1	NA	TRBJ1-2	CASSQGRRGYTF
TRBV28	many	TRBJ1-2	CASSLQGRLDYGYTF
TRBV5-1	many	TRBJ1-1	CASTVGDRTPNTEAFF
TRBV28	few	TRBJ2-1	CATGVQPLNEQFF
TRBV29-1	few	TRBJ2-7	CSVSSSYEQYF
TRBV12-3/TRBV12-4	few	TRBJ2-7	CASSLKGAFGYEQYF
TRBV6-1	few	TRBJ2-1	CASSISSGIKSVEQFF
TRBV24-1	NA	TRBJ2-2	CATSGGVGILGELFF
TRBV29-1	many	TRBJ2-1	CSVLGGAGGDNEQFF
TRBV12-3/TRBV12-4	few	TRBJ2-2	CASSPAGLNTGELFF
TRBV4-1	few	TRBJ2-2	CASSQGSGANTGELFF
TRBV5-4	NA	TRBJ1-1	CASRIGVTAEAFF
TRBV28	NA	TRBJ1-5	CASSLGIGNQPQHF
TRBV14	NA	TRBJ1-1	CASSPWGRQTKNTEAFF
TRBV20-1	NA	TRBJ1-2	CSARGEGTANYGYTF
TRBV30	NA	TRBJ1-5	CASQGDSQPQHF
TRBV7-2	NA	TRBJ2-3	CASSSHWGDTQYF
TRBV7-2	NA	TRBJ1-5	CASSPSGTEYQPQHF